The rows below give T cell receptor beta chains drawn from one sample of a study of shared clonotypes between healthy human individuals. Sequencing was performed with immunoSEQ multiplex PCR; in TCRdb, only in-frame clones are kept and a portion is missing. The table lists roughly 2,000,000 clones, about 93% of them singletons. Sample: naive CD8+ T cells from PBMCs. These receptors were collected from a man aged 18-30 years in good health. Some clones in this sample may be carry-over from other donors' samples. CDR3s include the opening cysteine and the closing phenylalanine or tryptophan. The D gene is left open where the match is weak. A row's size may be missing; if present it is once, few, many or a size class.

NA	TRBJ1-4	NA	TRBV9	15	CASSVTGETNEKLFF	TGTGCCAGCAGCGTAACCGGAGAGACTAATGAAAAACTGTTTTTT
TRBD1	TRBJ2-7	NA	TRBV5-1	13	CASGTGDSYEQYF	TGCGCCAGCGGGACAGGGGATTCCTACGAGCAGTACTTC
TRBD2	TRBJ2-5	NA	TRBV25-1	16	CASSPRWRELKETQYF	TGTGCCAGCAGTCCTCGGTGGCGGGAGTTGAAAGAGACCCAGTACTTC
NA	TRBJ1-1	few	TRBV2	12	CASSDGFTEAFF	TGTGCCAGCAGTGACGGGTTCACTGAAGCTTTCTTT
NA	TRBJ2-7	NA	TRBV6-1	13	CASNFRGPYEQYF	TGTGCCAGCAATTTCAGGGGCCCCTACGAGCAGTACTTC
NA	TRBJ2-7	NA	TRBV29-1	12	CSVRDTYYEQYF	TGCAGCGTCCGGGACACTTACTACGAGCAGTACTTC
NA	TRBJ2-7	NA	TRBV2	14	CASSGGIGGPEQYF	TGTGCCAGCAGTGGAGGGATTGGGGGTCCCGAGCAGTACTTC
NA	TRBJ1-1	NA	TRBV19	15	CASSNNIGGNTEAFF	TGTGCCAGTAGTAACAACATCGGGGGGAACACTGAAGCTTTCTTT
NA	TRBJ2-1	NA	TRBV5-1	16	CASSRPQGQAYNEQFF	TGCGCCAGCAGCCGCCCACAGGGACAAGCCTACAATGAGCAGTTCTTC
NA	TRBJ1-2	NA	TRBV13	14	CASSQGRVSYGYTF	TGTGCCAGCAGCCAGGGAAGGGTTTCCTATGGCTACACCTTC
TRBD1	TRBJ1-4	NA	TRBV28	17	CASSTLTLREGGGKLFF	TGTGCCAGCAGCACTCTGACTCTCCGCGAAGGGGGCGGAAAACTGTTTTTT
TRBD1	TRBJ2-7	NA	TRBV28	14	CASSPPDRGGEQYF	TGTGCCAGCAGTCCGCCGGACAGGGGTGGCGAGCAGTACTTC
NA	TRBJ1-2	NA	TRBV16	13	CASSRRGNHGYTF	TGTGCCAGCAGCCGGAGAGGGAACCATGGCTACACCTTC
TRBD2	TRBJ2-1	NA	TRBV12-5	15	CASGLSGLAFREQFF	TGTGCTAGTGGTTTATCCGGACTAGCGTTTCGCGAGCAGTTCTTC
TRBD2	TRBJ2-1	NA	TRBV2	15	CASSPPGLAGNEQFF	TGTGCCAGCAGCCCCCCGGGACTAGCGGGGAATGAGCAGTTCTTC
TRBD1	TRBJ1-4	NA	TRBV27	16	CASSPFYGTGDEKLFF	TGTGCCAGCAGCCCCTTCTACGGGACAGGGGATGAAAAACTGTTTTTT
NA	TRBJ1-1	NA	TRBV5-6	14	CASSLFQGLTEAFF	TGTGCCAGCAGCTTGTTTCAGGGACTCACTGAAGCTTTCTTT
NA	TRBJ2-1	NA	TRBV7-3	14	CASSPRTEYNEQFF	TGTGCCAGCAGCCCCCGGACGGAATACAATGAGCAGTTCTTC
NA	TRBJ2-1	NA	TRBV27	16	CASSLLLTTGYNEQFF	TGTGCCAGCAGTTTATTGCTTACAACAGGGTATAATGAGCAGTTCTTC